Described below is a single TCR beta chain sequence and its context. Its antigen is unidentified. CDR3 length equals 15 residues. V was shortened by 6 bases and J by 0 bases, with 11 bases between the two germline ends. One entry per CDR3 protein results from TCRdb running MiXCR on the RT-PCR reads. The sample yields about 800,000 distinct CDR3 sequences, approximately 21% seen once. The data derive from a study of response to subunit inactivated influenza vaccine. Study observations and caveats: There was a suggestion from the authors that each seasonal influenza vaccination recruits few new T cells.

The origin of this receptor is a man aged 45 to 65 who received an inactivated influenza vaccine. The sequencing used PBMCs from blood, collected roughly 5 days after vaccination. V is TRBV12-3 or TRBV12-4 and J is TRBJ1-4; the D is unclear. CDR3: CASSRDTSTNEKLFF. DNA for the CDR3: TGTGCCAGCAGCCGAGACACTTCAACTAATGAAAAACTGTTTTTT.